These 15 T cell receptor beta chains originate from one sample sequenced in a study of blood T cell repertoires in COVID-19. Clones were sequenced by immunoSEQ multiplex PCR, and TCRdb holds only the in-frame ones, with some missing. Seen here are hundreds of thousands of clones, more than 85% observed once, and the top ten hold 1% to 1.5%. The sequenced material came from peripheral blood. The source is a man aged 70 or older with acute or convalescent COVID-19.

V gene TRBV28 combines with J gene TRBJ1-3; tentatively, D is TRBD1 (5 bases). The CDR3 has 15 amino acids. Germline V lookup: CDR1 MDHEN, CDR2 SYDVKM. Deletions cut 4 bases from V and 2 bases from J, with 12 bases between. The CDR3 DNA reads as TGTGCCAGCAGTTCCAGGGTCAAGGCTGGAAACACCATATATTTT. Protein product: CASSSRVKAGNTIYF.

V gene TRBV7-6 combines with J gene TRBJ1-6; weak D call: TRBD1 (6 bases). Looked up from germline, CDR1 is SGHVS and CDR2 is FNYEAQ. There are 14 residues in the CDR3. Trimming removed 5 bases from V and 9 bases from J, with 14 bases in between. The CDR3 DNA reads as TGTGCCAGCAGCCCAACAGGGTTTGGTTCACCCCTCCACTTT. Its protein product is CASSPTGFGSPLHF.

The V gene is TRBV28, the J gene TRBJ1-1; D is perhaps TRBD1 (5 bases). The CDR3 loop spans 17 amino acids. Germline loops: CDR1 MDHEN, CDR2 SYDVKM. Trimming left V 5 bases short and J 5 bases short, with 24 bases between. In DNA form, the CDR3 reads TGTGCCAGCAGTGGACTGGGTGAGCGGGGCGCAGATACTGAAGCTTTCTTT. Protein sequence: CASSGLGERGADTEAFF.

The gene calls are TRBV9 and TRBJ1-3; D might be TRBD1 (6 bases). Trimming removed 2 bases at V and 3 bases at J, with 9 bases between. The CDR3 has 14 amino acids. The germline V gene encodes CDR1 SGDLS and CDR2 YYNGEE. CDR3 DNA sequence: TGTGCCAGCAGCGTGAAGGGGGATGGAAACACCATATATTTT. Encoded protein: CASSVKGDGNTIYF.

The CDR3 loop reads CATSRNSADRARETDTQYF. CDR3 sequence (DNA): TGTGCCACCAGCAGAAATAGCGCGGACAGGGCGAGGGAGACAGATACGCAGTATTTT. The V and J genes are TRBV15 and TRBJ2-3; TRBD1 agrees at 8 bases. There are 19 residues in the CDR3. The V and J ends lost 2 bases and 3 bases, in that order; junction bases with no gene match: 16. CDR1 and CDR2 from the germline V gene are LNHNV and YYDKDF (reference sequence).

The gene calls are TRBV18 and TRBJ2-3; D is unclear. Trimming took off 2 bases at V and 2 bases at J, with 8 bases between the two ends. Germline V gene sequence: CDR1 KGHSH, CDR2 LQKENI. The CDR3 has 14 amino acids. The CDR3, as DNA: TGTGCCAGCTCACCAACTCCCGCCACAGATACGCAGTATTTT. This gives the protein CASSPTPATDTQYF.

CDR3 region: CASSYGTFFSGNTIYF. The CDR3 nucleotides read TGTGCCAGCAGTTACGGGACATTTTTCTCTGGAAACACCATATATTTT. This chain links TRBV6-5 with TRBJ1-3; possible D gene TRBD1, 6 bases. Trimming took 2 bases from V and 0 from J, leaving 11 bases between them. The CDR3 has 16 residues. CDR1 and CDR2 (germline): MNHEY, SVGAGI.

J is TRBJ2-1 and V is TRBV20-1; D is possibly TRBD1 (5 bases). Trimming shortened V by 3 bases and J by 7 bases, and 16 bases separated the two germline ends. The CDR3 length is 14 residues. Germline values: CDR1 DFQATT, CDR2 SNEGSKA (reference sequence). This chain's CDR3 is CSASSGIGANEQFF. The CDR3 DNA sequence: TGCAGTGCTAGTTCAGGGATAGGCGCTAATGAGCAGTTCTTC.

The rearrangement links TRBV20-1 to TRBJ2-1; possible D gene TRBD2, 5 bases. Trimming pared 3 bases from V and 7 bases from J, leaving 10 bases between. From germline, CDR1 is DFQATT and CDR2 SNEGSKA (reference sequence). This CDR3 spans 12 amino acids. The CDR3 DNA reads as TGCAGTGCTAGTCGTGGGAGAAATGAGCAGTTCTTC. Amino acid sequence: CSASRGRNEQFF.

Only a few counts were recorded for this clone. The V gene is TRBV30, the J gene TRBJ2-2; TRBD2 agrees at 13 bases. CDR3 size: 14 residues. V shed 8 bases, J shed 6 bases, and the junction held 6 bases outside the gene matches. Germline CDR1 reads GTSNPN; CDR2 reads SVGIG (reference sequence). The CDR3 region is CARRTSGSSGELFF. CDR3 bases: TGTGCCCGAAGGACTAGCGGGAGTTCCGGGGAGCTGTTTTTT.

The genes are TRBV5-4 and TRBJ2-3; TRBD2 matches at 7 bases. The CDR3 sequence is 15 residues long. With 4 bases clipped from V and 0 bases from J, the junction kept 5 bases outside the gene matches. Germline-derived CDR1 and CDR2 are SGHNT and YYREEE (reference sequence). The CDR3: CASSPSGGSTDTQYF. In nucleotides, the CDR3 is TGTGCCAGCAGCCCGTCGGGGGGAAGCACAGATACGCAGTATTTT.

The chain uses TRBV21-1 and TRBJ2-1; the table names TRBD2, a call not compared with the DNA. TRBV21-1 is a known pseudogene. The CDR3 has 18 amino acids. The chain's CDR3 is CASVPGLAGGRSYNEQFF. In nucleotides, the CDR3 is TGTGCCAGCGTTCCGGGACTAGCGGGAGGCCGCTCCTACAATGAGCAGTTCTTC.

V usage is TRBV9 and J usage is TRBJ2-1; D gene uncertain. With 1 base removed from V and 5 bases from J, the gap between germline ends came to 4 bases. Germline V gene sequence: CDR1 SGDLS, CDR2 YYNGEE. The CDR3 covers 12 residues. CDR3 region: CASSVRDNEQFF. CDR3 in DNA: TGTGCCAGCAGCGTACGGGACAATGAGCAGTTCTTC.

V and J are TRBV4-3 and TRBJ1-2; maybe TRBD1 (6 bases). The CDR3 extends over 17 amino acids. Germline CDR1 and CDR2: LGHNA and YSLEER. V lost 1 base and J lost 8, with 23 bases in between. CDR3 sequence (DNA): TGCGCCAGCAGCCAAGTCTACAGCCAACAGGGCTTTCAGGGCTACACCTTC. Residues: CASSQVYSQQGFQGYTF.

This sequence joins TRBV5-1 and TRBJ1-1, with a tentative D call TRBD1 (5 bases). V shed 4 bases and J shed 7 bases, with 11 bases lying between them. The length of the CDR3 is 12 residues. Looked up from germline, CDR1 is SGHRS and CDR2 is YFSETQ. The CDR3, as DNA: TGCGCCAGCAGCCCCCGGGGGAGTGAAGCTTTCTTT. Translated, it gives CASSPRGSEAFF.